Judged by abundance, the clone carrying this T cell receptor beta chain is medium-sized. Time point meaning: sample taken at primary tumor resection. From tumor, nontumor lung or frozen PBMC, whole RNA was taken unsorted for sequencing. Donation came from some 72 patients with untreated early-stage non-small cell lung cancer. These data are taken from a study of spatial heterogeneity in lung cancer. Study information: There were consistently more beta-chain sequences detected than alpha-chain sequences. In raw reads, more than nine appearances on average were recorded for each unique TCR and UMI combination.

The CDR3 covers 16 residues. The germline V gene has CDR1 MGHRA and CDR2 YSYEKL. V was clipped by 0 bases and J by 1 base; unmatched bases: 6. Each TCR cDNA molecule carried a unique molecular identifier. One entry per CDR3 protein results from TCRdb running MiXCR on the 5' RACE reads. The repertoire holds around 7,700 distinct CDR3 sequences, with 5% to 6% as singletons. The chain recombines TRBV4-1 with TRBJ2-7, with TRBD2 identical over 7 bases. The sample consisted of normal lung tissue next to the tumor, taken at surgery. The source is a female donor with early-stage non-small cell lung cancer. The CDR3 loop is CASSQDFQRGSYEQYF. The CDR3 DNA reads TGCGCCAGCAGCCAAGATTTCCAGCGGGGTTCCTACGAGCAGTACTTC.